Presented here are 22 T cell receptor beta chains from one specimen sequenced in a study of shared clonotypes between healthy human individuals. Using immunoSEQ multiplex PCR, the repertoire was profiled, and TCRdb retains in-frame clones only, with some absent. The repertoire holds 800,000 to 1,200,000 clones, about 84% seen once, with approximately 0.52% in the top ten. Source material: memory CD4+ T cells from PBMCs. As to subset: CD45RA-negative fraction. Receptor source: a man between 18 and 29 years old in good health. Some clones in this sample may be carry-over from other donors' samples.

DNA of the CDR3: TGCAGCGTGGGACAGGGGGCTCAAGAGACCCAGTACTTC. Its protein is CSVGQGAQETQYF. V and J are TRBV29-1 and TRBJ2-5; TRBD1 matches 12 bases. Losses at the gene ends were 6 bases for V and 2 bases for J; bases not matched to a gene: 1. The CDR3 covers 13 residues. Germline V gives CDR1 SQVTM, CDR2 ANQGSEA.

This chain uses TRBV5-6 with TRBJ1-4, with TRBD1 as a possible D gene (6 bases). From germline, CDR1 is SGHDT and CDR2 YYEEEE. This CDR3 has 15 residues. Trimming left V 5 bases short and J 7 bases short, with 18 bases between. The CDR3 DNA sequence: TGTGCCAGCAGGGAACTGGGGGCCCTGGGTGAAAAACTGTTTTTT. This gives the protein CASRELGALGEKLFF.

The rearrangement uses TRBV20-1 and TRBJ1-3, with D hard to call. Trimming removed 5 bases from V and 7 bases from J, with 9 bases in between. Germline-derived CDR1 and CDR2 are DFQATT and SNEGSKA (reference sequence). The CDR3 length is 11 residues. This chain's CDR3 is CSAGPKNTIYF. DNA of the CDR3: TGCAGTGCTGGACCGAAGAACACCATATATTTT.

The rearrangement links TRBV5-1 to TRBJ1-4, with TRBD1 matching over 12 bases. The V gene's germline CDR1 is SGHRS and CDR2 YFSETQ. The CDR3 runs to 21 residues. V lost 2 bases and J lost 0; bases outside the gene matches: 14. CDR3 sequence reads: CASSLGSRDRGPIPTNEKLFF. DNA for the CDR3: TGCGCCAGCAGCTTAGGATCCCGGGACAGGGGGCCTATTCCAACTAATGAAAAACTGTTTTTT.

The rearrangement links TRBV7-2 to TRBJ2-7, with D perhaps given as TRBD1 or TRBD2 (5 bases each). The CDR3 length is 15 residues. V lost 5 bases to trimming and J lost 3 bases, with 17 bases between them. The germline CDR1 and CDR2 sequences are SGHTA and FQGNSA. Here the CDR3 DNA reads TGTGCCAGCAGCCGCTCCGGGACCTATCGCTACGAGCAGTACTTC. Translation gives CASSRSGTYRYEQYF.

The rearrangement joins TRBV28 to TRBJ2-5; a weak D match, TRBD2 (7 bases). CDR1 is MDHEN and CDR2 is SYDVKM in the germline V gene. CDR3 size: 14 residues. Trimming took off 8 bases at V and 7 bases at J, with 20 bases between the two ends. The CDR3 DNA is TGTGCCAGCCAGTTGTCAGGGAGGGGGGGGACCCAGTACTTC. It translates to CASQLSGRGGTQYF.

CDR3 in amino acids: CASSEALAGGRDEQFF. DNA of the CDR3: TGTGCCAGCAGTGAAGCACTAGCGGGAGGCAGGGATGAGCAGTTCTTC. The V and J genes are TRBV6-1 and TRBJ2-1; 12 bases agree with TRBD2. Per germline, CDR1 MNHNS and CDR2 SASEGT. V lost 0 bases, J lost 8 bases, and 5 bases stayed unmatched. This CDR3 is built from 16 residues.

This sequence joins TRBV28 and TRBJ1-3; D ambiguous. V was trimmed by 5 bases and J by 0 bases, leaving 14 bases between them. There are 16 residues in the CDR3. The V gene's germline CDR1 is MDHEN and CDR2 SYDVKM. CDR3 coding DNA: TGTGCCAGCAGTCCTCCCCCCCGGGACTCTGGAAACACCATATATTTT. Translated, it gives CASSPPPRDSGNTIYF.

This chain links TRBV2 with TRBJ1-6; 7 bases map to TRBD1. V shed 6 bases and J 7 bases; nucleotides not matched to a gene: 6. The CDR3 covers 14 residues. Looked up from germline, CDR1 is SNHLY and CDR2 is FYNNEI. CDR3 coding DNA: TGTGCCAGCAGCGCGGGACAGTCGAATTCACCCCTCCACTTT. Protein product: CASSAGQSNSPLHF.

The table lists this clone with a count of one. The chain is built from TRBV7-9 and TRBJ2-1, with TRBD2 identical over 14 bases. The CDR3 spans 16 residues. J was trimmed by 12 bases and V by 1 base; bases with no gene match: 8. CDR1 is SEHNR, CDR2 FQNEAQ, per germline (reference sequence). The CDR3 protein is CASSLGPGLAGVGQFF. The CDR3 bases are TGTGCCAGCAGCTTAGGCCCGGGACTAGCGGGAGTGGGGCAGTTCTTC.

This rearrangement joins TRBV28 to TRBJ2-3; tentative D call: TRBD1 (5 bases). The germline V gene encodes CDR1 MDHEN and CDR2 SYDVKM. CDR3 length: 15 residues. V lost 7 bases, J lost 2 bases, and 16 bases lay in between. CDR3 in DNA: TGTGCCAGCATTTCCAGGGCTGGGTTCACAGATACGCAGTATTTT. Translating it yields CASISRAGFTDTQYF. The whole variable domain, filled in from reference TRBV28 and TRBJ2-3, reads DVKVTQSSRYLVKRTGEKVFLECVQDMDHENMFWYRQDPGLGLRLIYFSYDVKMKEKGDIPEGYSVSREKKERFSLILESASTNQTSMYLCASISRAGFTDTQYFGPGTRLTVL.

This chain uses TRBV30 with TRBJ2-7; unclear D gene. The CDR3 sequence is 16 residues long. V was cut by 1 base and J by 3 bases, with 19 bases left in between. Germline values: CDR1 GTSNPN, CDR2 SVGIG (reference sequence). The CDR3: CAWSGFGLGKNYEQYF. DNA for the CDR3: TGTGCCTGGAGTGGGTTCGGCCTTGGCAAAAACTACGAGCAGTACTTC.

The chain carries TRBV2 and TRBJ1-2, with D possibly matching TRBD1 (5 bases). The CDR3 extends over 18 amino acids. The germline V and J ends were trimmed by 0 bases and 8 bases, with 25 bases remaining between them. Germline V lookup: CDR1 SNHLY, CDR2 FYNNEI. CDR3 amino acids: CASSEAGGGLGIVAGYTF. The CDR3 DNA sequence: TGTGCCAGCAGTGAAGCGGGGGGTGGTCTGGGTATTGTTGCGGGCTACACCTTC. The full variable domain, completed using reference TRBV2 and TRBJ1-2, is EPEVTQTPSHQVTQMGQEVILRCVPISNHLYFYWYRQILGQKVEFLVSFYNNEISEKSEIFDDQFSVERPDGSNFTLKIRSTKLEDSAMYFCASSEAGGGLGIVAGYTFGSGTRLTVV.

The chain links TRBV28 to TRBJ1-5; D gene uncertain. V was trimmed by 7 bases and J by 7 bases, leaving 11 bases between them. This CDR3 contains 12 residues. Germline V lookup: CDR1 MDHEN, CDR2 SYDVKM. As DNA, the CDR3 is TGTGCCAGCAAGGCAGGAGGACAGCCCCAGCATTTT. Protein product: CASKAGGQPQHF.

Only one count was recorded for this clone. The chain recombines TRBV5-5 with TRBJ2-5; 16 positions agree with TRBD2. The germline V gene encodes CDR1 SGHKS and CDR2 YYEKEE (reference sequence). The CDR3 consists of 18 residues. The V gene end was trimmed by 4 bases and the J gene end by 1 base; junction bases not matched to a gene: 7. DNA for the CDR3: TGTGCCAGCAGCATGGGACTAGCGGGAGGGCCGGTCCAAGAGACCCAGTACTTC. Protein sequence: CASSMGLAGGPVQETQYF.

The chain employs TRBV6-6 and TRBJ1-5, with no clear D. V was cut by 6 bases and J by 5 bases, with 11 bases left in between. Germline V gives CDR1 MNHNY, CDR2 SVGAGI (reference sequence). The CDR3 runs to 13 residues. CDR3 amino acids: CASRPWTDQPQHF. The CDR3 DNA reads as TGTGCCAGCAGGCCTTGGACGGATCAGCCCCAGCATTTT.

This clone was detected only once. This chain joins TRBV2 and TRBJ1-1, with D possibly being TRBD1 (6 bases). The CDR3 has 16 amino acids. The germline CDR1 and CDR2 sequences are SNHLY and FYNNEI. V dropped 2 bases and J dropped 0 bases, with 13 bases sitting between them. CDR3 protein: CASSEWAGALNTEAFF. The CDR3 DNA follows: TGTGCCAGCAGTGAATGGGCAGGGGCCCTGAACACTGAAGCTTTCTTT.

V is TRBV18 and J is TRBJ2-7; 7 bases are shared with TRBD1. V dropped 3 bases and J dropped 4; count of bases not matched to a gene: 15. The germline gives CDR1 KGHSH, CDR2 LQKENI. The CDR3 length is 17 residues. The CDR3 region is CASSPPGQFSLGYEQYF. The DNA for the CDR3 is TGTGCCAGCTCACCCCCGGGACAGTTCTCCCTGGGGTACGAGCAGTACTTC.

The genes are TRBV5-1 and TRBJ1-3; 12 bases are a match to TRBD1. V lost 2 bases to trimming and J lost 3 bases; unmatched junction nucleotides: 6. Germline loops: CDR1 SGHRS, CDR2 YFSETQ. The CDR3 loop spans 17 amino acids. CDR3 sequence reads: CASSFSGQGAFGNTIYF. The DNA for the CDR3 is TGCGCCAGCAGCTTCTCGGGACAGGGGGCGTTTGGAAACACCATATATTTT.

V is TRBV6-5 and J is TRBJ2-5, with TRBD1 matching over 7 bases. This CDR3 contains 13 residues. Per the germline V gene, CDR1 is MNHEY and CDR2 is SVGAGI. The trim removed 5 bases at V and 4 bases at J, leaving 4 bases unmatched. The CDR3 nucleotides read TGTGCCAGCAGTCCTACAGGGGTAGAGACCCAGTACTTC. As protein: CASSPTGVETQYF.

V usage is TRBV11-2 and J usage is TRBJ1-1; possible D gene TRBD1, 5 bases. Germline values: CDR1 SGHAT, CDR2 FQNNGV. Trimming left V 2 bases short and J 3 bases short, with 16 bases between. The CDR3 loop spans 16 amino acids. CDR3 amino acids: CASSLTKGRGDTEAFF. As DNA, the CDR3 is TGTGCCAGCAGCTTAACAAAGGGGCGCGGAGACACTGAAGCTTTCTTT.

CDR3 loop: CASRSARTEPTNQPQHF. The CDR3 DNA reads as TGTGCCAGCAGATCGGCACGGACTGAGCCTACAAATCAGCCCCAGCATTTT. This chain joins TRBV28 and TRBJ1-5; D uncertain. Germline values: CDR1 MDHEN, CDR2 SYDVKM. V shed 6 bases and J shed 4 bases, with 22 bases lying between them. The CDR3 sequence is 17 residues long.